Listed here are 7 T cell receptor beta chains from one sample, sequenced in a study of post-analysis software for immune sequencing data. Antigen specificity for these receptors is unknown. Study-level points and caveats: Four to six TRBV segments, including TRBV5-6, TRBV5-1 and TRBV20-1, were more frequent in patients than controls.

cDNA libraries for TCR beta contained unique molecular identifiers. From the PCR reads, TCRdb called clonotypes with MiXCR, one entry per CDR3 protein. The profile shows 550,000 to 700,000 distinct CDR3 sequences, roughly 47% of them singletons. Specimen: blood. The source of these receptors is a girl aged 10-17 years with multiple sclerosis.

The CDR3 coding sequence is TGTGCCAGCAGCCCCCGAACTAGTTCCTACGAGCAGTACTTC. This sequence encodes CASSPRTSSYEQYF. The chain employs TRBV7-9 and TRBJ2-7; TRBD2 is a possible D gene (5 bases). The CDR3 loop spans 14 amino acids. Germline values: CDR1 SEHNR, CDR2 FQNEAQ (reference sequence). The V and J ends lost 5 bases and 1 base respectively, with 12 bases between them. Full variable domain (remainder filled in from reference TRBV7-9 and TRBJ2-7): DTGVSQNPRHKITKRGQNVTFRCDPISEHNRLYWYRQTLGQGPEFLTYFQNEAQLEKSRLLSDRFSAERPKGSFSTLEIQRTEQGDSAMYLCASSPRTSSYEQYFGPGTRLTVT.

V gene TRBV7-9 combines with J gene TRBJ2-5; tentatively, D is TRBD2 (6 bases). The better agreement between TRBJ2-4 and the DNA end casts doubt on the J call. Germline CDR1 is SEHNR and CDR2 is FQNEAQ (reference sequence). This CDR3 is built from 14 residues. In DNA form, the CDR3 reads TGTGCCAGCAGCTTTCAGGAGGGCAAAAACATTCAGTACTTC. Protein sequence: CASSFQEGKNIQYF.

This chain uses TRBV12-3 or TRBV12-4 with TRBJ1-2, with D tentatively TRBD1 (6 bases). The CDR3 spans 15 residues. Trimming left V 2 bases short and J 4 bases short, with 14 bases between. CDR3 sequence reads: CASSLRQVPTYGYTF. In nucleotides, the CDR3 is TGTGCCAGCAGTTTACGACAGGTTCCCACCTATGGCTACACCTTC.

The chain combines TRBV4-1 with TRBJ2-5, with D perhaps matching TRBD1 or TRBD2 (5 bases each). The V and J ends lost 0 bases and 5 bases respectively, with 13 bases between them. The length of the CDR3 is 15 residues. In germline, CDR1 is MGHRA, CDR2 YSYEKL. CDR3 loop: CASSQERAWGETQYF. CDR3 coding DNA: TGCGCCAGCAGCCAAGAAAGAGCGTGGGGGGAGACCCAGTACTTC.

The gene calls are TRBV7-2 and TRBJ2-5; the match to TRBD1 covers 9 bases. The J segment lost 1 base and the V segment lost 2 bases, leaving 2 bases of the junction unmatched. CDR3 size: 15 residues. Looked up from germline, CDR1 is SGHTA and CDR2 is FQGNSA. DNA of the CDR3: TGTGCCAGCAGCTTAATGGGACAGGGCCAAGAGACCCAGTACTTC. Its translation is CASSLMGQGQETQYF.

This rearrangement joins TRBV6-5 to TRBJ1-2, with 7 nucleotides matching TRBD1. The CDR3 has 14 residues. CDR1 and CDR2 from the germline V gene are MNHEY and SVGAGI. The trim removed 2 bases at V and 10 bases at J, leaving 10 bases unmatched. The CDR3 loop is CASSYTTGAFAYTF. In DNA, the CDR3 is TGTGCCAGCAGTTACACAACAGGGGCCTTTGCCTACACCTTC.

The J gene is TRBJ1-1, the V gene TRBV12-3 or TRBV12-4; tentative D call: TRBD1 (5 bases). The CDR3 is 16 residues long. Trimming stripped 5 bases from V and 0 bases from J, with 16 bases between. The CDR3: CASSLISRGLNTEAFF. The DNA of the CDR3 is TGTGCCAGCAGTCTAATCTCGAGGGGACTGAACACTGAAGCTTTCTTT.